A single sample gave rise to the 32 T cell receptor beta chains below, sequenced in a study of metastatic and nonmetastatic thyroid tumors. Every patient was untreated before thyroid surgery. With MiXCR, TCRdb reprocessed the PCR reads. The sample lists roughly 40,000 clones, under 20% occurring once. Sequenced input: tumor tissue. These TCRs come from a female donor with papillary thyroid cancer or a benign thyroid nodule (not recorded which). Some clones in this sample may be carry-over from other donors' samples.

This clone was picked up many times. The sample holds other DNA sequences that translate to the same CDR3. This chain joins TRBV13 and TRBJ1-2; weak D call: TRBD1 (6 bases). Trimming took off 4 bases at V and 2 bases at J, with 14 bases between the two ends. The CDR3 length is 15 residues. Germline V gene sequence: CDR1 PRHDT, CDR2 FYEKMQ (reference sequence). The CDR3, as DNA: TGTGCCAGCAGCTCAAGAGGACAGATCAACTATGGCTACACCTTC. Residues: CASSSRGQINYGYTF.

The chain employs TRBV20-1 and TRBJ1-6; weak D call: TRBD1 (6 bases). The CDR3 loop spans 11 amino acids. The germline gives CDR1 DFQATT, CDR2 SNEGSKA (reference sequence). CDR3 in amino acids: CSPRGVGTLHF. CDR3 coding DNA: TGCAGCCCTAGGGGGGTAGGTACCCTCCACTTT.

This clone was picked up one time. V is TRBV27 and J is TRBJ2-5; 7 nucleotides align to TRBD1. Germline-derived CDR1 and CDR2 are MNHEY and SMNVEV (reference sequence). After removal of 5 bases from V and 1 base from J, the junction contained 10 bases not matched to a gene. The CDR3 has 16 residues. The CDR3 is CASSQRGTVFQETQYF. As DNA, the CDR3 is TGTGCCAGCAGTCAAAGGGGGACAGTATTCCAAGAGACCCAGTACTTC.

This clone was seen once. Given a much more abundant clone one base away, this may be a read error. The chain employs TRBV4-2 and TRBJ2-3; 9 positions match TRBD2. The CDR3 is made up of 16 amino acids. The V gene's germline CDR1 is LGHNA and CDR2 YNFKEQ. V was pared by 7 bases and J by 5 bases, with 13 bases of the junction left unmatched. The CDR3, as DNA: TGTGCCAGCATCCCCTCGGGCGGGGGGGCCTTAGATACGCAGTATTTT. Residues: CASIPSGGGALDTQYF.

This clone was found many times. Being one base from a much bigger clone, this may be a read error. The sample carries other DNA sequences with the same CDR3. The rearrangement links TRBV6-5 to TRBJ1-4, with D hard to call. The CDR3 is 14 amino acids. Germline CDR1 and CDR2: MNHEY and SVGAGI. DNA of the CDR3: TGTGCCAGCAGTTACAGGGCTGCTAATGAAAAACTGTTTTTC. As protein: CASSYRAANEKLFF.

Of note for this clone: It may be a read error: a sequence one base away is much more abundant. The sample contains more than one DNA sequence encoding this CDR3. The rearrangement links TRBV5-4 to TRBJ2-2; 7 bases fit TRBD1. In germline, CDR1 is SGHNT, CDR2 YYREEE (reference sequence). This CDR3 spans 15 amino acids. The CDR3 DNA follows: TGTGCCAGCAGCTTGGGGCAGGGGGACACCAGGGAGCTGTTTTTT. Translating it yields CASSLGQGDTRELFF.

This clone has ten or more counts. V gene TRBV6-1 combines with J gene TRBJ2-6; 9 nucleotides align to TRBD1. The ends lost 6 bases at V and 2 bases at J; junction bases unmatched: 2. CDR3 size: 15 residues. The germline gives CDR1 MNHNS, CDR2 SASEGT. The CDR3 spells CASRDRGTGANVLTF. The CDR3 nucleotides are TGTGCCAGCAGGGACAGGGGTACTGGGGCCAACGTCCTGACTTTC.

Ten or more counts support this clone. A read error is possible here, since a much larger clone lies one base away. This specimen includes other DNA sequences encoding the same CDR3. The gene calls are TRBV10-2 and TRBJ1-5; D might be TRBD1 (6 bases). This CDR3 has 16 amino acids. Looked up from germline, CDR1 is WSHSY and CDR2 is SAAADI. The CDR3 protein is CASSDRNRANNQPQHF. For the CDR3, the DNA is TGCGCCAGCAGTGATAGGAACAGGGCCAACAATCAGCCCCAGCACTTT.

This clone occurred many times. The sample contains more than one DNA sequence encoding this CDR3. J is TRBJ1-4 and V is TRBV7-9; TRBD1 is a possible D gene (6 bases). Germline lookup yields CDR1 SEHNR and CDR2 FQNEAQ (reference sequence). The CDR3 is 16 residues long. Trimming took 5 bases from V and 0 from J, leaving 13 bases between them. The CDR3 sequence: CASSRGQFPTNEKLFF. CDR3 sequence (DNA): TGTGCCAGCAGCCGAGGACAGTTCCCAACTAATGAAAAACTGTTTTTT. Complete variable domain (other parts from reference TRBV7-9 and TRBJ1-4): DTGVSQNPRHKITKRGQNVTFRCDPISEHNRLYWYRQTLGQGPEFLTYFQNEAQLEKSRLLSDRFSAERPKGSFSTLEIQRTEQGDSAMYLCASSRGQFPTNEKLFFGSGTQLSVL.

In this sample, this clone turned up many times. J is TRBJ1-6 and V is TRBV6-5; D possibly corresponds to TRBD1 (5 bases). Trimming removed 0 bases at V and 10 bases at J, with 13 bases between. Per germline, CDR1 MNHEY and CDR2 SVGAGI. CDR3 size: 15 residues. The DNA of the CDR3 is TGTGCCAGCAGTTACTCGTTTGATTCAGGGTCACCCCTCCACTTT. This codes for CASSYSFDSGSPLHF.

The sample holds many counts of this clone. The J gene is TRBJ1-5, the V gene TRBV30, with 10 bases aligning to TRBD1. J lost 6 bases, V lost 5 bases, and 4 bases had no gene match. Looked up from germline, CDR1 is GTSNPN and CDR2 is SVGIG (reference sequence). The CDR3 spans 13 residues. DNA for the CDR3: TGTGCCTGGGACAGGGGGCAGGGTCAGCCCCAGCATTTT. This gives the protein CAWDRGQGQPQHF.

This clone was recorded many times. This sequence joins TRBV7-9 and TRBJ1-5, with TRBD1 matching over 7 bases. There are 18 residues in the CDR3. In germline, CDR1 is SEHNR, CDR2 FQNEAQ (reference sequence). With 2 bases clipped from V and 0 bases from J, the junction kept 10 bases outside the gene matches. The CDR3 DNA follows: TGTGCCAGCAGCTTACGGTCGGGACAGATGTATAGCAATCAGCCCCAGCATTTT. Its translation: CASSLRSGQMYSNQPQHF.

A single count supports this clone. This may be a read error, as it is one base from a much larger clone. Other DNA sequences within the sample encode an identical CDR3. V and J are TRBV5-4 and TRBJ2-2; TRBD1 agrees at 7 bases. Germline CDR1 and CDR2: SGHNT and YYREEE (reference sequence). The CDR3 runs 15 residues. The CDR3 loop reads CASSLGQGDTRELFF. In nucleotides, the CDR3 is TGTGCCAGCAGCTTGGGGCAGGGGGACACCCGGGAGCTGTTTTTT.

This clone was recorded once. A much larger clone is a single base away; this may be a read error. This chain uses TRBV4-2 with TRBJ2-6, with D hard to call. Germline CDR1 LGHNA, CDR2 YNFKEQ. This CDR3 region has 17 residues. Trimming cost V 3 bases and J 0 bases, with 12 bases left between them. Here the CDR3 reads CASSQVSWSSGANVLTF. Written as DNA, the CDR3 is TGTGCCAGCAGCCAGGTTAGCTGGAGCTCTGGGGCCAACGTCCTGACTTTC.

In its sample, this clone was seen many times. J is TRBJ2-1 and V is TRBV28, with TRBD2 matching over 7 bases. The CDR3 has 12 residues. The germline V gene has CDR1 MDHEN and CDR2 SYDVKM. The trim removed 3 bases at V and 10 bases at J, leaving 3 bases unmatched. Here the CDR3 reads CASSFSGNEQFF. Here the CDR3 DNA reads TGTGCCAGCAGTTTCAGCGGGAACGAGCAGTTCTTC.

This clone showed up just a few times. The same CDR3 is also encoded by other DNA sequences in this sample. The chain joins TRBV18 to TRBJ2-1; D is ambiguous. Germline V lookup: CDR1 KGHSH, CDR2 LQKENI. Trimming removed 3 bases at V and 8 bases at J, with 11 bases between. This CDR3 comprises 13 residues. The CDR3 DNA is TGTGCCAGCTCACCCCCCGGGTTGGATGAGCAGTTCTTC. As protein: CASSPPGLDEQFF.

This clone was seen ten or more times. This sequence joins TRBV5-5 and TRBJ1-2, with D unresolved. Germline V gives CDR1 SGHKS, CDR2 YYEKEE (reference sequence). V lost 0 bases and J lost 8, with 8 bases in between. CDR3 length: 12 amino acids. CDR3 bases: TGTGCCAGCAGCTTGGGTCTGAGGGGCTACACCTTC. Its translation is CASSLGLRGYTF.

This clone turned up a few times. Germline is not matched at one junction end, which may reflect a read error. The chain uses TRBV7-9 and TRBJ2-5; D unresolved. The CDR3 runs 11 residues. The germline CDR1 and CDR2 sequences are SEHNR and FQNEAQ (reference sequence). CDR3 sequence reads: CSSSLEESQYF. Here the CDR3 DNA reads TGTTCCAGCAGCTTAGAAGAGTCCCAGTACTTC.

This clone was seen at least ten times. The chain employs TRBV6-6 and TRBJ2-3; 9 bases are a match to TRBD1. Germline CDR1 is MNHNY and CDR2 is SVGAGI (reference sequence). The CDR3 length is 16 residues. Trimming took 3 bases from V and 10 from J; bases not matched to a gene: 14. CDR3 sequence: CASSYSWTGEPEAQYF. In nucleotides, the CDR3 is TGTGCCAGCAGTTATAGCTGGACAGGGGAGCCCGAGGCGCAGTATTTT.

This clone was seen at least ten times. The chain carries TRBV18 and TRBJ1-1; D is unresolved. Deletions cut 3 bases from V and 1 base from J, with 9 bases between. The CDR3 spans 14 residues. The germline V gene encodes CDR1 KGHSH and CDR2 LQKENI. CDR3 DNA sequence: TGTGCCAGCTCACCCCAGGCTGGGAACACTGAAGCTTTCTTT. Amino acid sequence: CASSPQAGNTEAFF.

This clone appeared many times. Here the CDR3 DNA reads TGTGCCAGCAGCTTAGTTCGGGGAGTTAGAACCGGGGAGCTGTTTTTT. Amino acid sequence: CASSLVRGVRTGELFF. V gene TRBV7-8 combines with J gene TRBJ2-2; TRBD2 is a possible D gene (5 bases). CDR3 size: 16 residues. With 1 base removed from V and 5 bases from J, the gap between germline ends came to 14 bases. Germline lookup yields CDR1 SGHVS and CDR2 FQNEAQ. Variable domain in full (rest from reference TRBV7-8 and TRBJ2-2): GAGVSQSPRYKVAKRGQDVALRCDPISGHVSLFWYQQALGQGPEFLTYFQNEAQLDKSGLPSDRFFAERPEGSVSTLKIQRTQQEDSAVYLCASSLVRGVRTGELFFGEGSRLTVL.

The chain links TRBV6-2 or TRBV6-3 to TRBJ2-7; a possible D gene is TRBD2 (7 bases). This CDR3 is 15 amino acids long. V lost 5 bases, J lost 9 bases, and 23 bases lay in between. Germline values: CDR1 MNHEY, CDR2 SVGEGT. CDR3 nucleotides: TGTGCCAGCAGTCCGGTGGGGGGGCGGGGAGATACGCAGTACTTC. Its translation is CASSPVGGRGDTQYF.

Concerning this clone: This sequence may be a read error, since a much larger clone differs from it by one base. V is TRBV4-1 and J is TRBJ1-5; D perhaps matches TRBD1 (5 bases). The CDR3 runs to 15 residues. Germline V gene data show CDR1 as MGHRA and CDR2 as YSYEKL. CDR3 region: CASSQEFRDRQPKHF. The CDR3 DNA reads TGCGCCAGCAGCCAAGAGTTCAGGGATCGGCAGCCCAAGCATTTT.

With respect to this clone: A much larger clone lies a single base off, so this may be a read error. V gene TRBV5-4 combines with J gene TRBJ2-3; D gene unclear. CDR1 and CDR2 from the germline V gene are SGHNT and YYREEE (reference sequence). Trimming took off 0 bases at V and 6 bases at J, with 11 bases between the two ends. There are 14 residues in the CDR3. The CDR3 here is CASSLVGIEDTQYF. CDR3 DNA: TGTGCCAGCAGCTTGGTTGGCATCGAGGATACGCAGTATTTT.

This clone was seen at least ten times. The chain joins TRBV2 to TRBJ1-5; unclear D gene. Germline V gene sequence: CDR1 SNHLY, CDR2 FYNNEI. V dropped 6 bases and J dropped 4 bases, with 10 bases sitting between them. The CDR3 contains 13 residues. CDR3 sequence reads: CASRKEINQPQHF. In DNA form, the CDR3 reads TGTGCCAGCAGGAAGGAGATTAATCAGCCCCAGCATTTT. Drawing the rest from reference TRBV2 and TRBJ1-5, the complete variable domain is EPEVTQTPSHQVTQMGQEVILRCVPISNHLYFYWYRQILGQKVEFLVSFYNNEISEKSEIFDDQFSVERPDGSNFTLKIRSTKLEDSAMYFCASRKEINQPQHFGDGTRLSIL.

This chain links TRBV6-2 or TRBV6-3 with TRBJ1-6; the D gene is possibly TRBD1 (6 bases). Germline V gene data show CDR1 as MNHEY and CDR2 as SVGEGT. V lost 0 bases and J 5 bases, leaving 23 bases between the germline ends. CDR3 length: 20 residues. Written as DNA, the CDR3 is TGTGCCAGCAGTTACTCGATCGGTTCGGTGAGCAGGGGCAATAATTCACCCCTCCACTTT. It is translated as CASSYSIGSVSRGNNSPLHF.

This clone was observed at least ten times. CDR3 region: CASSLVPDSYEQYF. The DNA for the CDR3 is TGTGCCAGCAGCTTAGTTCCGGACTCCTACGAGCAGTACTTC. The chain employs TRBV7-8 and TRBJ2-7, with D hard to call. Germline V CDR1 and CDR2: SGHVS, FQNEAQ. The CDR3 has 14 amino acids. Trimming removed 1 base at V and 0 bases at J, with 7 bases between.

The rearrangement uses TRBV14 and TRBJ1-2, with D possibly being TRBD1 (5 bases). Germline V CDR1 and CDR2: SGHDN, FVKESK. Deletions cut 5 bases from V and 0 bases from J, with 10 bases between. The CDR3 consists of 14 residues. This CDR3 reads CASSNEDTNYGYTF. The CDR3 DNA reads TGTGCCAGCAGCAACGAGGACACTAACTATGGCTACACCTTC.

This clone was counted many times. The CDR3 is CASVLLGNGDSPLHF. CDR3 DNA sequence: TGTGCCAGCGTACTACTGGGCAACGGGGACTCACCCCTCCACTTT. This chain connects TRBV28 to TRBJ1-6, with D tentatively TRBD1 (5 bases). The CDR3 contains 15 residues. Germline values: CDR1 MDHEN, CDR2 SYDVKM. V lost 8 bases to trimming and J lost 10 bases, with 21 bases between them.

Many counts were recorded for this clone. This sequence joins TRBV5-1 and TRBJ2-1; TRBD2 matches at 11 bases. CDR1 SGHRS and CDR2 YFSETQ come from the germline V gene. This CDR3 comprises 15 residues. V was pared by 1 base and J by 10 bases, with 7 bases of the junction left unmatched. The DNA of the CDR3 is TGCGCCAGCAGCTTGACTAGCGGGAGTAAGGGGGAGCAGTTCTTC. Translated, it gives CASSLTSGSKGEQFF.

In this sample, this clone turned up many times. The same CDR3 also results from other DNA sequences found in this sample. The chain links TRBV9 to TRBJ2-5; D is possibly TRBD1 or TRBD2 (5 bases each). In germline, CDR1 is SGDLS, CDR2 YYNGEE. Trimming removed 4 bases at V and 3 bases at J, with 16 bases between. CDR3 size: 15 residues. This chain's CDR3 is CASSLRKGREETQYF. The CDR3 DNA reads as TGTGCCAGCAGCTTACGGAAGGGACGAGAAGAGACCCAGTACTTC.

This clone is medium-sized (0.01 to 0.1%) in the sample. DNA of the CDR3: TGCAGTGCTAGAGATGCAGGGAGTGATGAAAAACTGTTTTTT. It encodes CSARDAGSDEKLFF. The rearrangement uses TRBV20-1 and TRBJ1-4, with a tentative D call TRBD1 (5 bases). The CDR3 runs 14 residues. Between the trimmed V and J ends, which lost 0 bases and 6 bases, there was a span of 11 bases. Germline V lookup: CDR1 DFQATT, CDR2 SNEGSKA (reference sequence).